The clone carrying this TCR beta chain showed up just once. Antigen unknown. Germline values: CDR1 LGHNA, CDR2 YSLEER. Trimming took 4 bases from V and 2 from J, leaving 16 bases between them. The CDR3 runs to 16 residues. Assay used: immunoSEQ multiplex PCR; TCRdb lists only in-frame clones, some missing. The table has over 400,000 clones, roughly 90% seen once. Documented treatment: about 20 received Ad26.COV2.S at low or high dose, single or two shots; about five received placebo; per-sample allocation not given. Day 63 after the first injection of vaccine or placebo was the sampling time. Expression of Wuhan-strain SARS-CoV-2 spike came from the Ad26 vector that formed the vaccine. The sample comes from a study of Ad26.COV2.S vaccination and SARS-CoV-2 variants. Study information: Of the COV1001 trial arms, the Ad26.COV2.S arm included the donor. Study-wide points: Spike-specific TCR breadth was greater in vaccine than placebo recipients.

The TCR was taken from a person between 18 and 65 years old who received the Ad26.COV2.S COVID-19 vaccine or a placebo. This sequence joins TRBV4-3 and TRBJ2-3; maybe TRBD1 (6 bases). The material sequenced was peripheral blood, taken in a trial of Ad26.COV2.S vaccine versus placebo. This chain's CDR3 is CASSPTFRGYTDTQYF. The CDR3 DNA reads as TGCGCCAGCAGCCCGACATTCAGGGGTTACACAGATACGCAGTATTTT.